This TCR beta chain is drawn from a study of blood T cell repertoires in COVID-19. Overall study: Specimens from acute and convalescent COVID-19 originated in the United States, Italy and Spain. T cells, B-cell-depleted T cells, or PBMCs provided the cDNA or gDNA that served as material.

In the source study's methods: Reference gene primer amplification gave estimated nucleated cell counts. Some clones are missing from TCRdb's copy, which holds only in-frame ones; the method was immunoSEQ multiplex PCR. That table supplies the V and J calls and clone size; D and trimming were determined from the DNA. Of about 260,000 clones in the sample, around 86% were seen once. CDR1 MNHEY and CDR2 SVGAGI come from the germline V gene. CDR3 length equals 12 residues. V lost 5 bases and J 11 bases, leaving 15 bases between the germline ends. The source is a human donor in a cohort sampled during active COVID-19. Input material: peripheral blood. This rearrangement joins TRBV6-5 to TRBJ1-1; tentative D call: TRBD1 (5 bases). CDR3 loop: CASSPVAGRAFF. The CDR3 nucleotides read TGTGCCAGCAGTCCAGTGGCAGGGAGGGCTTTCTTT.